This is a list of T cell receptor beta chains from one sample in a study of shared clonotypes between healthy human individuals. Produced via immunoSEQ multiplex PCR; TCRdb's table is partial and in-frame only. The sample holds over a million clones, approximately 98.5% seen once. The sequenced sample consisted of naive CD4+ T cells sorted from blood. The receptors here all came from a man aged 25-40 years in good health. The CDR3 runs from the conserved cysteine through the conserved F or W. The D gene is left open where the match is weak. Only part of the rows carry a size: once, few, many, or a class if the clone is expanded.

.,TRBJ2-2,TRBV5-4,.,CASKRRNTGELFF,TGTGCCAGCAAGAGGAGAAACACCGGGGAGCTGTTTTTT
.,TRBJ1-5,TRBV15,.,CATSRDASRANQPQHF,TGTGCCACCAGCAGAGACGCCAGTCGGGCGAATCAGCCCCAGCATTTT
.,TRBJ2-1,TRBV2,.,CASLGDRYNEQFF,TGTGCCAGCTTGGGGGACCGCTACAATGAGCAGTTCTTC
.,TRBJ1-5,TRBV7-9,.,CASSSPNQPQHF,TGTGCCAGCAGCTCCCCTAATCAGCCCCAGCATTTT
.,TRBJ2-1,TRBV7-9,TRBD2,CASSPYGTSGFNEQFF,TGTGCCAGCAGCCCCTACGGGACTAGCGGATTCAATGAGCAGTTCTTC
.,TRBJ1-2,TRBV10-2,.,CASSPLRTGGYTF,TGCGCCAGCAGTCCTCTCAGGACGGGTGGCTACACCTTC
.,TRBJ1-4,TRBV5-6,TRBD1,CASSLTGAEEKLFF,TGTGCCAGCAGCCTGACAGGGGCGGAAGAAAAACTGTTTTTT
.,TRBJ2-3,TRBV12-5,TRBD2,CASGLTSGTSTDTQYF,TGTGCTAGTGGGTTGACTAGCGGGACTAGCACAGATACGCAGTATTTT
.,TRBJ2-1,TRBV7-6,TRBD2,CASRPRYQGGHNEQFF,TGTGCCAGCAGGCCGCGGTATCAGGGAGGGCACAATGAGCAGTTCTTC
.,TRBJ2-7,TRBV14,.,CASSQGPTYAQYF,TGTGCCAGCAGCCAAGGCCCCACCTACGCGCAGTACTTC
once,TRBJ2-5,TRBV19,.,CASSVGSAAETQYF,TGTGCCAGTAGTGTGGGGTCAGCTGCTGAGACCCAGTACTTC
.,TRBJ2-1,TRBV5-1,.,CASSFAGSSATEQFF,TGCGCCAGCAGCTTTGCCGGGAGCAGCGCGACTGAGCAGTTCTTC
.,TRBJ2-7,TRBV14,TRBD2,CASSRSPSAGVYEQYF,TGTGCCAGCAGCCGGTCGCCCTCAGCGGGAGTCTACGAGCAGTACTTC
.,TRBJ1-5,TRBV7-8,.,CASSSTGTLSNQPQHF,TGTGCCAGCAGCTCAACCGGGACTCTTAGCAATCAGCCCCAGCATTTT
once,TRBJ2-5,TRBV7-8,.,CASSRRGQQETQYF,TGTGCCAGCAGCCGCCGCGGTCAGCAAGAGACCCAGTACTTC
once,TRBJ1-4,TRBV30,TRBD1,CAWSVYETGSKFF,TGTGCCTGGAGTGTATATGAGACAGGGAGTAAGTTTTTT
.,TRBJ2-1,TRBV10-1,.,CASSVLPGLHEQFF,TGCGCCAGCAGTGTACTACCGGGACTCCATGAGCAGTTCTTC
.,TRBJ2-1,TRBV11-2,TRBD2,CASSTQALAGKKWYEQFF,TGTGCCAGCAGCACCCAGGCATTAGCGGGAAAGAAGTGGTATGAGCAGTTCTTC
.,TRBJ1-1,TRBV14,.,CASRITRNTEAFF,TGTGCCAGCAGAATCACAAGGAACACTGAAGCTTTCTTT
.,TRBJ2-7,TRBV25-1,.,CASSWRTYEQYF,TGTGCCAGCAGTTGGAGGACCTACGAGCAGTACTTC
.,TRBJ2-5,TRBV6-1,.,CASRGATRIPTTQYF,TGTGCCAGTAGAGGTGCCACACGGATCCCCACGACCCAGTACTTC
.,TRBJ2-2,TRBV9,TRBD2,CASKKREGRNTGELFF,TGTGCCAGCAAGAAGCGGGAGGGCCGCAACACCGGGGAGCTGTTTTTT
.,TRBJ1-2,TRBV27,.,CASSSDRIYGYTF,TGTGCCAGCAGTTCGGACAGAATCTATGGCTACACCTTC
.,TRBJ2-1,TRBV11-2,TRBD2,CASSLVFSGISYNEQFF,TGTGCCAGCAGCTTAGTGTTTAGCGGGATCTCCTACAATGAGCAGTTCTTC
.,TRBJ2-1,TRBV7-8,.,CASISRDSVYNEQFF,TGTGCCAGCATCTCCCGGGATAGCGTGTACAATGAGCAGTTCTTC
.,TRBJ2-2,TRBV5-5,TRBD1,CASSRLVGQGTGELFF,TGTGCCAGCAGTCGTCTGGTAGGACAGGGTACCGGGGAGCTGTTTTTT
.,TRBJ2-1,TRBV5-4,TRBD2,CASSKTSGSRVEQFF,TGTGCCAGCAGCAAAACTAGCGGGAGCCGGGTTGAGCAGTTCTTC
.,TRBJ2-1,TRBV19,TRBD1,CASNSLMSGTGDNEQFF,TGTGCCAGTAATTCGCTTATGTCCGGGACAGGGGACAATGAGCAGTTCTTC
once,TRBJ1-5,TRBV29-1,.,CSVGSGKDNQPQHF,TGCAGCGTTGGAAGTGGGAAGGACAATCAGCCCCAGCATTTT
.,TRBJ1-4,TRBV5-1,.,CASSLVGRGNEKLFF,TGCGCCAGCAGCTTGGTAGGCAGGGGAAATGAAAAACTGTTTTTT
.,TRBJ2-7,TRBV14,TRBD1,CASSQRAGTGPYEQYF,TGTGCCAGCAGCCAGAGAGCCGGGACAGGTCCCTACGAGCAGTACTTC
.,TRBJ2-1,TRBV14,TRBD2,CASSQVGGLAGDREQFF,TGTGCCAGCAGCCAAGTGGGGGGACTAGCGGGAGATCGTGAGCAGTTCTTC
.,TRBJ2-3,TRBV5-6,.,CASSLKLVATDTQYF,TGTGCCAGCAGCTTGAAGCTAGTCGCTACAGATACGCAGTATTTT
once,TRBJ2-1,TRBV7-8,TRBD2,CASSSLSGNSYNEQFF,TGTGCCAGCAGCTCCCTAAGCGGGAACTCCTACAATGAGCAGTTCTTC
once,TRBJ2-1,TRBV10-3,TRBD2,CAISGASGRTDEQFF,TGTGCCATCAGTGGGGCTAGCGGTAGGACGGATGAGCAGTTCTTC
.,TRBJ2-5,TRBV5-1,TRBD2,CASSHGLADFQETQYF,TGCGCCAGCAGCCACGGACTAGCGGACTTCCAAGAGACCCAGTACTTC
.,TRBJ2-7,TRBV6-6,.,CASSSPTGSEQYF,TGTGCCAGCAGTTCTCCGACAGGCTCCGAGCAGTACTTC
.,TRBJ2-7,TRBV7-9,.,CASSLLDSYEQYF,TGTGCCAGCAGCTTACTCGACAGCTACGAGCAGTACTTC
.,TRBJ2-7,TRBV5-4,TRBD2,CASSFRLAATRSYEQYF,TGTGCCAGCAGCTTTCGCCTAGCGGCCACCCGATCCTACGAGCAGTACTTC
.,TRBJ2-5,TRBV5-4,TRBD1,CASSFPDRAETQYF,TGTGCCAGCAGCTTCCCGGACAGGGCAGAGACCCAGTACTTC
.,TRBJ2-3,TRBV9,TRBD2,CASSSRELAGSRTDTQYF,TGTGCCAGCAGCAGTAGAGAACTAGCGGGATCTCGCACAGATACGCAGTATTTT
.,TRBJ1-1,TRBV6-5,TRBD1,CASSDDRGNTEAFF,TGTGCCAGCAGTGACGACAGGGGGAACACTGAAGCTTTCTTT
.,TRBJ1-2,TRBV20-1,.,CSVETYGYTF,TGCAGTGTGGAAACCTATGGCTACACCTTC
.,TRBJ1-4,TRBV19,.,CATGVRGEKLFF,TGTGCCACAGGGGTGCGGGGTGAAAAACTGTTTTTT
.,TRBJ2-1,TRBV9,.,CASSVGSESYNEQFF,TGTGCCAGCAGCGTAGGTAGCGAGTCCTACAATGAGCAGTTCTTC
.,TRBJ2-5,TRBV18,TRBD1,CASSRQGGEETQYF,TGTGCCAGCTCACGACAGGGCGGAGAGGAGACCCAGTACTTC
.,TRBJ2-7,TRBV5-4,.,CASSIGRLQEEQYF,TGTGCCAGCAGCATTGGAAGACTGCAGGAGGAGCAGTACTTC
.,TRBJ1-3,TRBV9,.,CASSSPPGGNTIYF,TGTGCCAGCAGCTCCCCCCCGGGGGGAAACACCATATATTTT
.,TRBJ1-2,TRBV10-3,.,CAISESRDGLNYGYTF,TGTGCCATCAGTGAGTCTCGGGACGGATTAAACTATGGCTACACCTTC
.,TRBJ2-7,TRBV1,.,CTSSLVVQRYEQYF,TGCACCAGCAGCCTCGTGGTACAGCGATACGAGCAGTACTTC
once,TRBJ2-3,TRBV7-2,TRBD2,CASSLEGLASDTQYF,TGTGCCAGCAGCTTAGAGGGACTAGCGTCAGATACGCAGTATTTT
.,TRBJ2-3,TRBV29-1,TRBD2,CSVRDYLNTDTQYF,TGCAGCGTTCGGGACTATTTAAACACAGATACGCAGTATTTT
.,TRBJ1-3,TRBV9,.,CASSVGQLGGNTIYF,TGTGCCAGCAGCGTAGGGCAACTCGGCGGAAACACCATATATTTT
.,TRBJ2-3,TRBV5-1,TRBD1,CASSLSPTGQDTQYF,TGCGCCAGCAGCTTGTCCCCGACAGGGCAGGATACGCAGTATTTT